The present entry profiles one T cell receptor beta chain with its context. This clonotype was observed a handful of times. It has no known antigen specificity. No base quality information exists; no much larger clone differs at one position. This sample was taken from a study of T cell repertoires in cytomegalovirus infection (dated by TCRdb to about 2019). Study-level background: Peptide stimulations targeted recently identified HLA-C-restricted CMV epitopes, whose presentation resists viral immunomodulation, together with well-studied HLA-B-restricted epitopes. Donor HLA type was relevant to the analysis, as public TCR beta signatures indicated carriage of CMV infection together with the matching HLA type.

Results the study describes overall, beyond this receptor: The ex vivo response was dominated by HLA-C-restricted CMV-specific TCR beta clonotypes, and the single most frequent clonotype in two of eight donors was supplied by these HLA-C-restricted clonotypes. In both this cohort and an independent 352-donor cohort, the cumulative frequency of public TCR beta family members distinguished carriers of CMV infection plus the relevant HLA type.

This sample was sequenced with an Illumina HiSeq 1500. TCRdb reworked the public reads: Q25 trimming with fastp, MiXCR clone assembly, productive beta chains retained. Rows merge per CDR3 protein into single entries with the most common DNA and genes. The sample table holds about 830,000 distinct CDR3 sequences, of which around a third were seen once. Around 12% of the sample goes to the ten largest clones. According to the study, the label for this sample's treatment or condition signals: in vitro stimulation with specific CMV peptide epitopes to enrich CMV-specific T cells. This sample comprised cultured CD8+ T cells from PBMCs, obtained from culture after CMV antigen stimulation. The clonotype was recovered from a human donor in good health (CMV status not recorded). Some clones in this sample may be carry-over from other donors' samples.

The CDR3 amino acid sequence is: CSVERSDTQYF. The DNA sequence is TGCAGCGTTGAAAGATCAGATACGCAGTATTTT. The rearrangement joined TRBV29-1 to TRBJ2-3; the D gene cannot be resolved reliably. The germline V gene yields SQVTM for CDR1 and ANQGSEA for CDR2. V drops 2 bases and J drops 4 bases, leaving 4 bases in between. Its CDR3 holds 11 amino acids, cysteine through phenylalanine. Only the CDR3 part of the read is kept: 33 bases, read in frame from the first base.